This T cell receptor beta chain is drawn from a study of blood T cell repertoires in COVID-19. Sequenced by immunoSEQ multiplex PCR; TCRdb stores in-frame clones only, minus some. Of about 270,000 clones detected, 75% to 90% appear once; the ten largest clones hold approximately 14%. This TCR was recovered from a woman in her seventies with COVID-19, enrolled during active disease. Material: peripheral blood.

The CDR3 DNA reads TGTGCCAGCAGCTCCACAGGGGGGGATCAGCCCCAGCATTTT. This translates into CASSSTGGDQPQHF. The chain couples TRBV7-9 to TRBJ1-5; 8 bases are a match to TRBD1. Looked up from germline, CDR1 is SEHNR and CDR2 is FQNEAQ (reference sequence). The length of the CDR3 is 14 residues. V was pared by 4 bases and J by 5 bases, with 4 bases of the junction left unmatched.